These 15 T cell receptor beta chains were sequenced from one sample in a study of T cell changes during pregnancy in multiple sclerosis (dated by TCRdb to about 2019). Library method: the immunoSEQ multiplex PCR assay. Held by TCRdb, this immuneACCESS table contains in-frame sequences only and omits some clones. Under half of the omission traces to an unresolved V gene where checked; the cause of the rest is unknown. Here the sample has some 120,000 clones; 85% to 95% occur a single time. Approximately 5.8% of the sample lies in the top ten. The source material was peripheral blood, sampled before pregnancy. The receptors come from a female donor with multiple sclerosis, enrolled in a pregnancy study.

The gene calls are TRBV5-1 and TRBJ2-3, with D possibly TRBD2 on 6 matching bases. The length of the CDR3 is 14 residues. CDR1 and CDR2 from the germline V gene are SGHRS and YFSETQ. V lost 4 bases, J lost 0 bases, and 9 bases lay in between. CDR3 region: CASSLEGSTDTQYF. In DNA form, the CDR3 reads TGCGCCAGCAGCCTGGAGGGGAGCACAGATACGCAGTATTTT.

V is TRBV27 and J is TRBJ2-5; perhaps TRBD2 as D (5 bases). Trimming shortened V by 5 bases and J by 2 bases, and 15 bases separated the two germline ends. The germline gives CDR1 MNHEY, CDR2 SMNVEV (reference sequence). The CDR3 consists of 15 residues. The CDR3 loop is CASSITRAQQETQYF. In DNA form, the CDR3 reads TGTGCCAGCAGTATAACGAGGGCCCAACAAGAGACCCAGTACTTC.

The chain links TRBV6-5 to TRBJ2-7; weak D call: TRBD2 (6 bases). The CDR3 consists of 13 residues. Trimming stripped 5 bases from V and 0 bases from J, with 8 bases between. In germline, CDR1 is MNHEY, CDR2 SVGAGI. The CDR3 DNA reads TGTGCCAGCAGTGAGCGGGTCTCCTACGAGCAGTACTTC. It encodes CASSERVSYEQYF.

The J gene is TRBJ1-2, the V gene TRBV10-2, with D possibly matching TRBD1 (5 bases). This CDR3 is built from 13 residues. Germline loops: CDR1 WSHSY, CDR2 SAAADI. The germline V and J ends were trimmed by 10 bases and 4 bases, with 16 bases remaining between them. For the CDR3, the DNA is TGCGCCACGACCTCCCGGGGGGGCTATGGCTACACCTTC. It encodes CATTSRGGYGYTF.

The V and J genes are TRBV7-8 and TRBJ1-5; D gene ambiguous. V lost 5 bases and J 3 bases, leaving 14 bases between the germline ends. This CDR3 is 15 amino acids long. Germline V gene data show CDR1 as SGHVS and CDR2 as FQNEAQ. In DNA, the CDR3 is TGTGCCAGCAGCCCCCGTGGTATGGCCAATCAGCCCCAGCATTTT. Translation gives CASSPRGMANQPQHF. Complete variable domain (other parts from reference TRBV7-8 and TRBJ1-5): GAGVSQSPRYKVAKRGQDVALRCDPISGHVSLFWYQQALGQGPEFLTYFQNEAQLDKSGLPSDRFFAERPEGSVSTLKIQRTQQEDSAVYLCASSPRGMANQPQHFGDGTRLSIL.

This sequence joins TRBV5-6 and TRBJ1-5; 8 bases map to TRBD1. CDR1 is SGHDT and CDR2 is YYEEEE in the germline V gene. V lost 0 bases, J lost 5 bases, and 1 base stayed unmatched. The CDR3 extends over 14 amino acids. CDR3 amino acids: CASSLGTGHQPQHF. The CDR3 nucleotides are TGTGCCAGCAGCTTGGGGACAGGGCATCAGCCCCAGCATTTT. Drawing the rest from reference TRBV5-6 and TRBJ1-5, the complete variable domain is DAGVTQSPTHLIKTRGQQVTLRCSPKSGHDTVSWYQQALGQGPQFIFQYYEEEERQRGNFPDRFSGHQFPNYSSELNVNALLLGDSALYLCASSLGTGHQPQHFGDGTRLSIL.

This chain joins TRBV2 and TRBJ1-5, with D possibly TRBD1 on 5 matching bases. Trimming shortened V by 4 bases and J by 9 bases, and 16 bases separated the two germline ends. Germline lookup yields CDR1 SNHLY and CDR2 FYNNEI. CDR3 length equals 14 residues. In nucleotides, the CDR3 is TGTGCCAGCAGTGCTGACAGCCAAATTGGGCCCCAGCATTTT. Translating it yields CASSADSQIGPQHF.

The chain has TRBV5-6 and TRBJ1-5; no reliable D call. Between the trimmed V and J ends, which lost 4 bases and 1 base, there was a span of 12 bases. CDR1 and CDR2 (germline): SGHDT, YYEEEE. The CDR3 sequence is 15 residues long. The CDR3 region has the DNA TGTGCCAGCAGCCTAGGCCCAGACAGCAATCAGCCCCAGCATTTT. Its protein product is CASSLGPDSNQPQHF.

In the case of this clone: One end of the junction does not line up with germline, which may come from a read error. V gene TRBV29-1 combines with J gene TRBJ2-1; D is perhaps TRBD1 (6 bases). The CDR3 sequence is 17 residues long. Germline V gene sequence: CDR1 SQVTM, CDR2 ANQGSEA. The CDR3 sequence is CSVRIRGKAVSYNERFF. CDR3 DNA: TGCAGCGTGCGTATCAGGGGTAAGGCAGTGTCTTACAATGAGCGGTTCTTC.

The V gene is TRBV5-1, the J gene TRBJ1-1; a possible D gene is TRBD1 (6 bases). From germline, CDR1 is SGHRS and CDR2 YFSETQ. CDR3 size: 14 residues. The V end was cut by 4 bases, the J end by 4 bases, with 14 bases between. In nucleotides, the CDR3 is TGCGCCAGCAGCACTACAGGGTTGAGCACTGAAGCTTTCTTT. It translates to CASSTTGLSTEAFF.

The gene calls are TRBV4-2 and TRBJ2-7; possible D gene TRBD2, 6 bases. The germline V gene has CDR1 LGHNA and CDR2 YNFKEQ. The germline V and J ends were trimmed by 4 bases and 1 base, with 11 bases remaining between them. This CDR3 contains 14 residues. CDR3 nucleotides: TGTGCCAGCAGCCGCGACGGGGGTTCCTACGAGCAGTACTTC. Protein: CASSRDGGSYEQYF.

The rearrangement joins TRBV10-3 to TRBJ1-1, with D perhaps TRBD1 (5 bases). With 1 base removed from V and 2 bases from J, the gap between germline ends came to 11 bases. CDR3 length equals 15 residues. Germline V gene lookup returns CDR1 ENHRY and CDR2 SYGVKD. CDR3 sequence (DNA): TGTGCCATCAGTGAGTTGGGGCAGGTCAACACTGAAGCTTTCTTT. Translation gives CAISELGQVNTEAFF.

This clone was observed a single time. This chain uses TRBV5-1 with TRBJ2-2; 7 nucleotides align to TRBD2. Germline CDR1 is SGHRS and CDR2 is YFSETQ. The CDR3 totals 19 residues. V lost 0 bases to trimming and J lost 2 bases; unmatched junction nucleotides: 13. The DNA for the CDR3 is TGCGCCAGCAGCTTGGTGCCTAGCGGTGGGGGAGCTAACACCGGGGAGCTGTTTTTT. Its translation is CASSLVPSGGGANTGELFF.

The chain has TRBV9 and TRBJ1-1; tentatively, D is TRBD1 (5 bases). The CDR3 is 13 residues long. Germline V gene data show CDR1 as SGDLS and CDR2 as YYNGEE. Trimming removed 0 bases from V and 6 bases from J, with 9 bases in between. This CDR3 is CASSVVGGAEAFF. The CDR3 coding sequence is TGTGCCAGCAGCGTAGTGGGGGGGGCTGAAGCTTTCTTT.

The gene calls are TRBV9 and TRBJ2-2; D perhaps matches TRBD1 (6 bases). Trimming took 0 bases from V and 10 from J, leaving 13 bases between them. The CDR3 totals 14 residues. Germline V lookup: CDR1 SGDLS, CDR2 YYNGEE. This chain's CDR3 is CASSVEMAGVELFF. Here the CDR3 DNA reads TGTGCCAGCAGCGTAGAAATGGCAGGGGTGGAGCTGTTTTTT.